The 22 T cell receptor beta chains below were found in one sample sequenced in a study of CD8 T cells in ankylosing spondylitis. TCRdb independently ran MiXCR on the 5' RACE reads; one entry per CDR3 protein. Of about 400,000 distinct CDR3 sequences listed, approximately 22% are singletons. The specimen sequenced was blood, either unsorted or a sorted T cell fraction (not recorded which). These receptors were obtained from a male donor with ankylosing spondylitis or in good health (not recorded which).

This clonotype turned up a few times. V usage is TRBV30 and J usage is TRBJ2-7, with D possibly TRBD2 on 6 matching bases. Per germline, CDR1 GTSNPN and CDR2 SVGIG (reference sequence). CDR3 length equals 14 residues. The V gene lost 2 bases and the J gene lost 3 bases, with 14 bases spanning the gap. CDR3 DNA: TGTGCCTGGAGTACCCAGGGACTCAGCTACGAGCAGTACTTC. Translating gives CAWSTQGLSYEQYF.

In its sample, this clonotype was seen once. V usage is TRBV7-9 and J usage is TRBJ1-1; D is unclear. The CDR3 totals 15 residues. V lost 5 bases, J lost 0 bases, and 13 bases lay in between. Per germline, CDR1 SEHNR and CDR2 FQNEAQ (reference sequence). The CDR3 nucleotides are TGTGCCAGCAGCCCCAAGGGAGGGATGAACACTGAAGCTTTCTTT. Translating it yields CASSPKGGMNTEAFF.

This clonotype was found a few times. The chain couples TRBV6-5 to TRBJ2-3; D remains unclear. Looked up from germline, CDR1 is MNHEY and CDR2 is SVGAGI. The CDR3 has 14 residues. Trimming pared 0 bases from V and 1 base from J, leaving 5 bases between. The CDR3: CASSYSSGTDTQYF. The CDR3 bases are TGTGCCAGCAGTTACTCGTCGGGCACAGATACGCAGTATTTT.

This clonotype has just a few counts. The V call is TRBV12-3 or TRBV12-4, the J call TRBJ2-2; perhaps TRBD2 as D (5 bases). The CDR3 consists of 15 residues. V lost 3 bases and J 4 bases, leaving 12 bases between the germline ends. For the CDR3, the DNA is TGTGCCAGCAGTTTCGTCTTAGGGAGCACCGGGGAGCTGTTTTTT. Protein: CASSFVLGSTGELFF.

J is TRBJ2-7 and V is TRBV11-2; a possible D gene is TRBD2 (6 bases). Germline loops: CDR1 SGHAT, CDR2 FQNNGV. V shed 3 bases and J shed 0 bases, with 9 bases lying between them. The CDR3 covers 14 residues. CDR3 region: CASSFIGGSYEQYF. For the CDR3, the DNA is TGTGCCAGCAGCTTCATCGGGGGCTCCTACGAGCAGTACTTC.

This clonotype was seen a few times. The chain has TRBV5-1 and TRBJ2-1; 8 nucleotides align to TRBD2. CDR1 is SGHRS, CDR2 YFSETQ, per germline. The CDR3 is 16 residues long. After removal of 0 bases from V and 4 bases from J, the junction contained 6 bases not matched to a gene. The CDR3 here is CASSLDGGAGYNEQFF. CDR3 in DNA: TGCGCCAGCAGCTTGGACGGGGGGGCCGGGTACAATGAGCAGTTCTTC. The full variable domain, in which reference TRBV5-1 and TRBJ2-1 provide the parts outside the CDR3, is KAGVTQTPRYLIKTRGQQVTLSCSPISGHRSVSWYQQTPGQGLQFLFEYFSETQRNKGNFPGRFSGRQFSNSRSEMNVSTLELGDSALYLCASSLDGGAGYNEQFFGPGTRLTVL.

This chain connects TRBV6-5 to TRBJ2-7; tentative D call: TRBD1 (5 bases). V dropped 1 base and J dropped 5 bases, with 21 bases sitting between them. Germline values: CDR1 MNHEY, CDR2 SVGAGI. This CDR3 has 17 residues. CDR3: CASSYYPGSMDKDEQYF. The CDR3 DNA is TGTGCCAGCAGTTACTACCCAGGAAGTATGGACAAGGACGAGCAGTACTTC.

This clonotype has just a few counts. Written as DNA, the CDR3 is TGCGCCAGCAGCTGGGGTGGAGTGGCCCCAGCGAGCACCGGGGAGCTGTTTTTT. Protein product: CASSWGGVAPASTGELFF. V and J are TRBV5-1 and TRBJ2-2; D uncertain. Per germline, CDR1 SGHRS and CDR2 YFSETQ. Trimming left V 3 bases short and J 4 bases short, with 22 bases between. This CDR3 has 18 residues.

The genes are TRBV11-1 and TRBJ1-1; the match to TRBD1 covers 10 bases. J was trimmed by 2 bases and V by 5 bases; bases with no gene match: 20. Germline values: CDR1 SGHAT, CDR2 FQDESV (reference sequence). This CDR3 comprises 20 residues. The CDR3 reads CASSPLGGKDRGHRNTEAFF. The DNA for the CDR3 is TGTGCCAGCAGCCCTTTAGGAGGTAAAGACAGGGGGCATCGAAACACTGAAGCTTTCTTT.

This clonotype was counted only a few times. V usage is TRBV4-1 and J usage is TRBJ2-1; D might be TRBD1 (5 bases). CDR1 is MGHRA and CDR2 is YSYEKL in the germline V gene. V lost 0 bases and J 2 bases, leaving 14 bases between the germline ends. The CDR3 extends over 17 amino acids. In nucleotides, the CDR3 is TGCGCCAGCAGCCAAGATCCGCCAGGGATGCCCTACAATGAGCAGTTCTTC. Its protein is CASSQDPPGMPYNEQFF.

This sequence joins TRBV28 and TRBJ2-7; 7 bases align to TRBD1. The germline CDR1 and CDR2 sequences are MDHEN and SYDVKM. This CDR3 spans 13 amino acids. Trimming removed 5 bases from V and 6 bases from J; junction bases left unmatched: 7. The CDR3 bases are TGTGCCAGCAGTCTCGGACAGGTCCTCGAGCAGTACTTC. This gives the protein CASSLGQVLEQYF.

The genes are TRBV7-9 and TRBJ2-7; D is possibly TRBD1 (5 bases). Trimming pared 5 bases from V and 1 base from J, leaving 18 bases between. Germline CDR1 is SEHNR and CDR2 is FQNEAQ (reference sequence). The CDR3 covers 16 residues. This CDR3 reads CASSLPQGIGSYEQYF. CDR3 bases: TGTGCCAGCAGCCTCCCCCAGGGAATAGGGTCCTACGAGCAGTACTTC.

The V and J genes are TRBV7-9 and TRBJ2-2; D is uncertain. The CDR3 loop spans 12 amino acids. Germline CDR1 reads SEHNR; CDR2 reads FQNEAQ (reference sequence). V dropped 7 bases and J dropped 1 base, with 4 bases sitting between them. CDR3: CASKQNTGELFF. Here the CDR3 DNA reads TGTGCCAGCAAACAGAACACCGGGGAGCTGTTTTTT.

J is TRBJ1-2 and V is TRBV4-1; D call uncertain. This CDR3 contains 14 residues. The V end was cut by 1 base, the J end by 4 bases, with 10 bases between. CDR1 is MGHRA and CDR2 is YSYEKL in the germline V gene. The DNA of the CDR3 is TGCGCCAGCAGCCAAGCGCACGGCCCCTATGGCTACACCTTC. Amino acid sequence: CASSQAHGPYGYTF.

This chain connects TRBV4-1 to TRBJ1-4; 10 bases map to TRBD1. Trimming cost V 3 bases and J 6 bases; bases outside gene matches: 1. The CDR3 is 14 amino acids. CDR1 and CDR2 from the germline V gene are MGHRA and YSYEKL. The CDR3 reads CASSHGTGDEKLFF. The CDR3 DNA sequence: TGCGCCAGCAGCCACGGGACAGGGGATGAAAAACTGTTTTTT.

This clonotype was picked up a small number of times. The chain combines TRBV13 with TRBJ2-3, with 9 bases fitting TRBD2. The CDR3 has 16 amino acids. V was clipped by 6 bases and J by 0 bases; unmatched bases: 7. Germline assignment: CDR1 PRHDT and CDR2 FYEKMQ (reference sequence). The CDR3 nucleotides read TGTGCCAGCAGACAGACTAGCGGCGCTAGCACAGATACGCAGTATTTT. It codes for CASRQTSGASTDTQYF.

The J gene is TRBJ2-4, the V gene TRBV10-3; TRBD2 matches 9 bases. The ends lost 7 bases at V and 8 bases at J; junction bases unmatched: 6. The CDR3 length is 13 residues. CDR1 is ENHRY and CDR2 is SYGVKD in the germline V gene. The CDR3 nucleotides are TGTGCCATCAAGGGCGGGGGGGAGGACATTCAGTACTTC. Amino acid sequence: CAIKGGGEDIQYF.

Only a few counts were recorded for this clonotype. The CDR3 here is CASSQGQGVKDEQFF. The CDR3 nucleotides are TGCGCCAGCAGCCAAGGACAGGGGGTTAAGGATGAGCAGTTCTTC. The chain employs TRBV4-1 and TRBJ2-1; TRBD1 matches 9 bases. V shed 1 base and J 8 bases; nucleotides not matched to a gene: 6. CDR1 and CDR2 from the germline V gene are MGHRA and YSYEKL. The CDR3 covers 15 residues.

This chain connects TRBV28 to TRBJ2-5, with 11 bases that match TRBD1. Germline V gene sequence: CDR1 MDHEN, CDR2 SYDVKM. After removal of 10 bases from V and 2 bases from J, the junction contained 9 bases not matched to a gene. The CDR3 covers 15 residues. Here the CDR3 reads CATQGQGGRQETQYF. The CDR3 DNA reads as TGTGCCACCCAGGGACAGGGGGGTCGACAAGAGACCCAGTACTTC. The entire variable domain, with the rest obtained from reference TRBV28 and TRBJ2-5, is as follows: DVKVTQSSRYLVKRTGEKVFLECVQDMDHENMFWYRQDPGLGLRLIYFSYDVKMKEKGDIPEGYSVSREKKERFSLILESASTNQTSMYLCATQGQGGRQETQYFGPGTRLLVL.

V and J are TRBV3-1 and TRBJ2-3; 9 bases map to TRBD2. CDR1 and CDR2 from the germline V gene are LGHDT and YNNKEL (reference sequence). The CDR3 loop spans 18 amino acids. Trimming removed 5 bases from V and 0 bases from J; junction bases left unmatched: 12. Here the CDR3 DNA reads TGTGCCAGCAGCTCGACTAGCGGAATTACGATTAGCACAGATACGCAGTATTTT. Translating gives CASSSTSGITISTDTQYF.

This clonotype was seen ten or more times. J is TRBJ2-7 and V is TRBV29-1; 10 nucleotides agree with TRBD1. Losses at the gene ends were 3 bases for V and 5 bases for J; bases not matched to a gene: 4. Per germline, CDR1 SQVTM and CDR2 ANQGSEA. This CDR3 contains 13 residues. CDR3 DNA: TGCAGCGTTGAGACAGGGGGCTTTAACGAGCAGTACTTC. It specifies CSVETGGFNEQYF.

V usage is TRBV3-1 and J usage is TRBJ1-1, with 8 bases aligning to TRBD1. The CDR3 consists of 15 residues. Germline V gene data show CDR1 as LGHDT and CDR2 as YNNKEL (reference sequence). After removal of 3 bases from V and 1 base from J, the junction contained 4 bases not matched to a gene. CDR3 DNA sequence: TGTGCCAGCAGCCATGACGGACAGGGGAACACTGAAGCTTTCTTT. It encodes CASSHDGQGNTEAFF.